This is a list of T cell receptor beta chains from one sample in a study of regulatory T cells in long-lasting Graves disease. MiXCR, applied by TCRdb to the multiplex PCR reads, yields one record per CDR3 protein. Of 250,000 to 400,000 distinct CDR3 sequences in the sample, under 20% were seen once. The sequencing here drew on peripheral blood mononuclear cells (PBMCs), taken at new diagnosis, from a patient treated with antithyroid drugs. The receptors shown here come from a female donor with Graves disease. The CDR3 runs from the conserved cysteine through the conserved F or W. A D gene is named only where the DNA matches it firmly. Rows may omit the clone size; those that give it use once, few, many or a size class.

J: TRBJ2-5; V: TRBV19; D: -; size: -; DNA: TGTGCCAGTAGTATAGATAACCGGGGATCGGAGACCCAGTACTTC; CDR3: CASSIDNRGSETQYF
J: TRBJ2-5; V: TRBV2; D: -; size: many; DNA: TGTGCCAGCAGCTCACCCCCCGGTTTCTCCGGGGAGACCCAGTACTTC; CDR3: CASSSPPGFSGETQYF
J: TRBJ2-1; V: TRBV7-9; D: TRBD1; size: many; DNA: TGTGCCAGCAGCCCGACAGGGGGCAATGAGCAGTTCTTC; CDR3: CASSPTGGNEQFF
J: TRBJ2-1; V: TRBV6-1; D: TRBD1; size: many; DNA: TGTGCCAGCTGTATACGGGACAGCAAATACAATGAGCAGTTCTTC; CDR3: CASCIRDSKYNEQFF
J: TRBJ1-2; V: TRBV7-9; D: TRBD1; size: few; DNA: TGTGCCAGCAACTTAGGGGACAGGGAATTTTCCTACGGCTACACCTTC; CDR3: CASNLGDREFSYGYTF
J: TRBJ2-3; V: TRBV24-1; D: -; size: -; DNA: TGTGCCACCAGTGATTTACGGCAGGGTCACTCAGATACGCAGTATTTT; CDR3: CATSDLRQGHSDTQYF
J: TRBJ1-4; V: TRBV6-1; D: -; size: -; DNA: TGTGCCAGCAGTGAATATAGAGTTAATGAAAAACTGTTTTTT; CDR3: CASSEYRVNEKLFF
J: TRBJ2-7; V: TRBV19; D: TRBD2; size: many; DNA: TGTGCCAGTAACCCCCTTGGGGCGGGAGGTTCCTACGAGCAGTACTTC; CDR3: CASNPLGAGGSYEQYF
J: TRBJ2-3; V: TRBV20-1; D: TRBD2; size: few; DNA: TGCAGTGCTAAACCGCTCTCGGCGGGAGAGGGCCAACCCACAGATACGCAGTATTTT; CDR3: CSAKPLSAGEGQPTDTQYF
J: TRBJ2-7; V: TRBV12-3/TRBV12-4; D: -; size: many; DNA: TGTGCCAGCCAGCAGGGGTACGAGCAGTACTTC; CDR3: CASQQGYEQYF
J: TRBJ2-7; V: TRBV28; D: -; size: many; DNA: TGTGCCAGCAGTGGCGGGACCGTCTACGAGCAGTACTTC; CDR3: CASSGGTVYEQYF
J: TRBJ2-1; V: TRBV29-1; D: TRBD1; size: many; DNA: TGCAGCGCAGGACAGGTAGGGAATGAGCAGTTCTTC; CDR3: CSAGQVGNEQFF
J: TRBJ2-2; V: TRBV6-5; D: TRBD1; size: few; DNA: TGTGCCAGCAGTTATAAGGACAGGGTGGTGGATGCCGGGGAGCTGTTTTTT; CDR3: CASSYKDRVVDAGELFF
J: TRBJ2-1; V: TRBV29-1; D: TRBD2; size: -; DNA: TGCAGCGCCTCCCCGGGACTAGTAGACAATGAGCAGTTCTTC; CDR3: CSASPGLVDNEQFF
J: TRBJ1-4; V: TRBV6-9; D: TRBD1; size: many; DNA: TGTGCCAGCAGTTACCTCAGTGTCTCCGGGACAGGGGAAAAACTGTTTTTT; CDR3: CASSYLSVSGTGEKLFF
J: TRBJ2-5; V: TRBV28; D: -; size: many; DNA: TGTGCCAGCTCCCCTCAGCTTGGCGACCGTAAAAAAGAGACCCAGTACTTC; CDR3: CASSPQLGDRKKETQYF
J: TRBJ1-1; V: TRBV30; D: TRBD1; size: -; DNA: TGTGCCGGGAACAGGGGGCGGCCTGAAGCTTTCTTT; CDR3: CAGNRGRPEAFF
J: TRBJ1-1; V: TRBV9; D: -; size: -; DNA: TGTGCCAGCAGCGTAGTCCCCCAGGGTGCGAGGACTGAAGCTTTCTTT; CDR3: CASSVVPQGARTEAFF
J: TRBJ2-6; V: TRBV19; D: -; size: -; DNA: TGTGCCAGTAGCCGCCGCCTCGGGGCCAACGTCCTGACTTTC; CDR3: CASSRRLGANVLTF
J: TRBJ2-3; V: TRBV6-1; D: TRBD1; size: many; DNA: TGTGCCAGCAGCGACACTGGACAGGCTAGCACAGATACGCAGTATTTT; CDR3: CASSDTGQASTDTQYF
J: TRBJ2-5; V: TRBV6-1; D: -; size: many; DNA: TGTGCCAGATTTCGGACCTGCCAAGAGACCCAGTACTTC; CDR3: CARFRTCQETQYF
J: TRBJ1-5; V: TRBV6-1; D: -; size: -; DNA: TGTGCCAGCAGGACAGGACGCAGCAATCAGCCCCAGCATTTT; CDR3: CASRTGRSNQPQHF
J: TRBJ1-1; V: TRBV28; D: -; size: many; DNA: TGTGCCAGCAGTTTCGGGCGGGACACTGAAGCTTTCTTT; CDR3: CASSFGRDTEAFF
J: TRBJ2-7; V: TRBV20-1; D: TRBD2; size: many; DNA: TGCAGTGCTAGAGAACTGGCGGGAGGCTCCTACGAGCAGTACTTC; CDR3: CSARELAGGSYEQYF
J: TRBJ2-5; V: TRBV20-1; D: -; size: many; DNA: TGCAGTGCTAGCCCTCACGGTGAGGTTTCGACGGAGACCCAGTACTTC; CDR3: CSASPHGEVSTETQYF